A selection of T cell receptor beta chains follows, all from one sample in a study of radiation and T cells in renal cell carcinoma. This table comes from immunoSEQ multiplex PCR, and its TCRdb copy is limited to in-frame clones, with some not included. The table shows about 23,000 clones, with approximately 54% occurring only once. The sequences come from tumor tissue, collected from a patient whose treatment was nephrectomy without radiotherapy. The receptors come from a human donor with renal cell carcinoma. The CDR3 runs from the conserved cysteine through the conserved F or W. A D gene is named only where the DNA matches it firmly. Size values are once, few and many counts, or a class for expanded clones, and some rows have none.

clone_size: medium-sized
d_call: TRBD1
j_call: TRBJ2-3
cdr3_length: 20
v_call: TRBV4-3
cdr3_aa: CASSQDPSEGAQASTDTQYF
cdr3_nt: TGCGCCAGCAGCCAAGACCCATCTGAGGGGGCCCAAGCGAGCACAGATACGCAGTATTTT

clone_size: -
d_call: -
j_call: TRBJ2-7
cdr3_length: 11
v_call: TRBV2
cdr3_aa: CASSPTYEQYF
cdr3_nt: TGTGCCAGCAGTCCGACCTACGAGCAGTACTTC

clone_size: -
d_call: TRBD1
j_call: TRBJ2-2
cdr3_length: 17
v_call: TRBV5-6
cdr3_aa: CASSRLTGTGNTGELFF
cdr3_nt: TGTGCCAGCAGCCGTCTCACCGGGACAGGTAACACCGGGGAGCTGTTTTTT

clone_size: -
d_call: -
j_call: TRBJ2-3
cdr3_length: 11
v_call: TRBV7-9
cdr3_aa: CASTGGRAQYF
cdr3_nt: TGTGCCAGCACCGGGGGAAGGGCGCAGTATTTT

clone_size: medium-sized
d_call: -
j_call: TRBJ1-6
cdr3_length: 16
v_call: TRBV4-1
cdr3_aa: CASSQEASTYNSPLHF
cdr3_nt: TGCGCCAGCAGCCAAGAGGCTAGTACCTATAATTCACCCCTCCACTTT

clone_size: -
d_call: TRBD2
j_call: TRBJ2-2
cdr3_length: 14
v_call: TRBV29-1
cdr3_aa: CSVRREGSPGELFF
cdr3_nt: TGCAGCGTCCGGAGGGAGGGGAGTCCCGGGGAGCTGTTTTTT

clone_size: few
d_call: -
j_call: TRBJ1-2
cdr3_length: 14
v_call: TRBV2
cdr3_aa: CASSEAGTTPPETF
cdr3_nt: TGTGCCAGCAGTGAAGCAGGGACGACTCCCCCGGAGACCTTC

clone_size: -
d_call: TRBD2
j_call: TRBJ2-3
cdr3_length: 15
v_call: TRBV4-3
cdr3_aa: CASSQDQEAGYTQYF
cdr3_nt: TGCGCCAGCAGCCAAGATCAGGAAGCGGGGTATACGCAGTATTTT

clone_size: few
d_call: -
j_call: TRBJ1-1
cdr3_length: 15
v_call: TRBV5-4
cdr3_aa: CASSLGRGGYTEAFF
cdr3_nt: TGTGCCAGCAGCTTGGGTCGAGGTGGGTACACTGAAGCTTTCTTT

clone_size: -
d_call: -
j_call: TRBJ2-1
cdr3_length: 14
v_call: TRBV5-1
cdr3_aa: CASAQDNSYNEQFF
cdr3_nt: TGCGCCAGCGCCCAGGACAACTCCTACAATGAGCAGTTCTTC

clone_size: medium-sized
d_call: -
j_call: TRBJ1-2
cdr3_length: 10
v_call: TRBV30
cdr3_aa: CAWNAGGYTF
cdr3_nt: TGTGCCTGGAATGCGGGGGGCTACACCTTC

clone_size: -
d_call: -
j_call: TRBJ2-2
cdr3_length: 18
v_call: TRBV4-3
cdr3_aa: CASSRWVEAPSSTGELFF
cdr3_nt: TGCGCCAGCAGCCGATGGGTCGAGGCCCCGAGCTCCACCGGGGAGCTGTTTTTT

clone_size: -
d_call: -
j_call: TRBJ1-5
cdr3_length: 14
v_call: TRBV5-6
cdr3_aa: CASSLLYGNQPQHF
cdr3_nt: TGTGCCAGCAGCTTACTATACGGCAATCAGCCCCAGCATTTT

clone_size: medium-sized
d_call: -
j_call: TRBJ2-7
cdr3_length: 14
v_call: TRBV7-9
cdr3_aa: CASSLPGGWYEQYF
cdr3_nt: TGTGCCAGCAGCCTTCCGGGGGGCTGGTACGAGCAGTACTTC

clone_size: -
d_call: -
j_call: TRBJ1-3
cdr3_length: 15
v_call: TRBV7-9
cdr3_aa: CASSLAPRAGNTIYF
cdr3_nt: TGTGCCAGCAGCTTAGCTCCCAGGGCTGGAAACACCATATATTTT

clone_size: -
d_call: TRBD1
j_call: TRBJ2-2
cdr3_length: 17
v_call: TRBV29-1
cdr3_aa: CSAGGTGGAGWPGELFF
cdr3_nt: TGCAGCGCTGGGGGTACAGGGGGCGCCGGATGGCCCGGGGAGCTGTTTTTT

clone_size: -
d_call: TRBD2
j_call: TRBJ2-3
cdr3_length: 15
v_call: TRBV9
cdr3_aa: CASSVSGGPGDTQYF
cdr3_nt: TGTGCCAGCAGCGTTAGCGGGGGGCCGGGAGATACGCAGTATTTT

clone_size: -
d_call: -
j_call: TRBJ1-5
cdr3_length: 14
v_call: TRBV10-3
cdr3_aa: CAISEGFSNQPQHF
cdr3_nt: TGTGCCATCAGTGAAGGCTTTAGCAATCAGCCCCAGCATTTT

clone_size: few
d_call: -
j_call: TRBJ1-1
cdr3_length: 14
v_call: TRBV5-4
cdr3_aa: CASSFAVGTYEAFF
cdr3_nt: TGTGCCAGCAGCTTTGCCGTCGGGACGTATGAAGCTTTCTTT

clone_size: few
d_call: TRBD1
j_call: TRBJ1-6
cdr3_length: 15
v_call: TRBV4-3
cdr3_aa: CASSQDGQGYSPLHF
cdr3_nt: TGCGCCAGCAGCCAAGATGGACAGGGCTATTCACCCCTCCACTTT

clone_size: -
d_call: -
j_call: TRBJ1-6
cdr3_length: 16
v_call: TRBV18
cdr3_aa: CASSPRGRRDNSPLHF
cdr3_nt: TGTGCCAGCTCACCACGGGGACGTCGTGACAATTCACCCCTCCACTTT

clone_size: -
d_call: -
j_call: TRBJ1-4
cdr3_length: 11
v_call: TRBV20-1
cdr3_aa: CSASRGEKLFF
cdr3_nt: TGCAGTGCTAGTAGGGGTGAAAAACTGTTTTTT

clone_size: few
d_call: -
j_call: TRBJ2-7
cdr3_length: 13
v_call: TRBV7-9
cdr3_aa: CASSLDGAVGQYF
cdr3_nt: TGTGCCAGCAGCTTAGACGGGGCGGTCGGGCAGTACTTC

clone_size: few
d_call: TRBD1
j_call: TRBJ2-2
cdr3_length: 16
v_call: TRBV7-9
cdr3_aa: CASSLRDRPITGELFF
cdr3_nt: TGTGCCAGCAGCCTCCGGGACAGGCCGATCACCGGGGAGCTGTTTTTT

clone_size: -
d_call: -
j_call: TRBJ2-4
cdr3_length: 16
v_call: TRBV5-6
cdr3_aa: CASSFTGPVAKNIQYF
cdr3_nt: TGTGCCAGCAGCTTCACAGGGCCGGTGGCCAAAAACATTCAGTACTTC

clone_size: -
d_call: TRBD2
j_call: TRBJ2-5
cdr3_length: 17
v_call: TRBV14
cdr3_aa: CASSQDLTSGVQETQYF
cdr3_nt: TGTGCCAGCAGCCAAGATCTTACTAGCGGGGTCCAAGAGACCCAGTACTTC

clone_size: -
d_call: -
j_call: TRBJ1-2
cdr3_length: 14
v_call: TRBV27
cdr3_aa: CASSRQSIGYGYTF
cdr3_nt: TGTGCCAGTAGTCGACAGAGTATAGGATATGGCTACACCTTC

clone_size: few
d_call: TRBD2
j_call: TRBJ2-3
cdr3_length: 16
v_call: TRBV27
cdr3_aa: CASSPGTSWYTDTQYF
cdr3_nt: TGTGCCAGCAGTCCCGGGACTAGTTGGTACACAGATACGCAGTATTTT

clone_size: -
d_call: TRBD1
j_call: TRBJ2-7
cdr3_length: 16
v_call: TRBV11-2
cdr3_aa: CASSLIQGSSDYEQYF
cdr3_nt: TGTGCCAGCAGCTTGATACAGGGGTCATCCGACTACGAGCAGTACTTC

clone_size: -
d_call: -
j_call: TRBJ2-3
cdr3_length: 15
v_call: TRBV9
cdr3_aa: CASSVGGPSTDTQYF
cdr3_nt: TGTGCCAGCAGCGTAGGGGGGCCGAGCACAGATACGCAGTATTTT

clone_size: -
d_call: TRBD2
j_call: TRBJ2-1
cdr3_length: 14
v_call: TRBV6-5
cdr3_aa: CASSYKRGGLEQFF
cdr3_nt: TGTGCCAGCAGTTACAAGCGGGGGGGCCTCGAGCAGTTCTTC

clone_size: -
d_call: -
j_call: TRBJ1-4
cdr3_length: 15
v_call: TRBV7-3
cdr3_aa: CASSLLAGAGEKLFF
cdr3_nt: TGTGCCAGCAGCTTACTAGCAGGGGCGGGGGAAAAACTGTTTTTT

clone_size: -
d_call: -
j_call: TRBJ2-7
cdr3_length: 14
v_call: TRBV7-2
cdr3_aa: CASSLSAELYEQYF
cdr3_nt: TGTGCCAGCAGCTTATCGGCCGAGCTCTACGAGCAGTACTTC

clone_size: few
d_call: -
j_call: TRBJ1-1
cdr3_length: 15
v_call: TRBV13
cdr3_aa: CASSLGASMNTEAFF
cdr3_nt: TGTGCCAGCAGCTTAGGTGCCAGTATGAACACTGAAGCTTTCTTT

clone_size: once
d_call: -
j_call: TRBJ1-2
cdr3_length: 14
v_call: TRBV30
cdr3_aa: CALDPRGGFYGYTF
cdr3_nt: TGTGCCTTGGACCCTCGGGGAGGATTCTATGGCTACACCTTC

clone_size: medium-sized
d_call: -
j_call: TRBJ1-2
cdr3_length: 15
v_call: TRBV7-9
cdr3_aa: CASSPSHGGPGGYTF
cdr3_nt: TGTGCCAGCAGCCCCTCCCATGGGGGACCGGGAGGCTACACCTTC